The source of this T cell receptor (beta chain) is a study of blood T cell repertoires in COVID-19. The overall study: T cells, B-cell-depleted T cells, or PBMCs provided the cDNA or gDNA that served as material.

TCRdb keeps only in-frame clones here, not all; method: immunoSEQ multiplex PCR. The table has about half a million clones, approximately 85% seen once; the top ten hold approximately 3%. Sample: peripheral blood. This TCR derives from a human donor in a cohort sampled during active COVID-19.

The CDR3 reads CASRNFGQTAHAEAFF. CDR3 DNA: TGTGCCAGTAGAAATTTCGGCCAGACAGCCCACGCTGAAGCTTTCTTT. The rearrangement joins TRBV19 to TRBJ1-1, with TRBD1 as a possible D gene (5 bases). Per germline, CDR1 LNHDA and CDR2 SQIVND (reference sequence). The V end lost 6 bases, the J end lost 6 bases, and 23 bases lay between the germline ends. The CDR3 is 16 amino acids. The whole variable domain, remainder taken from reference TRBV19 and TRBJ1-1, is DGGITQSPKYLFRKEGQNVTLSCEQNLNHDAMYWYRQDPGQGLRLIYYSQIVNDFQKGDIAEGYSVSREKKESFPLTVTSAQKNPTAFYLCASRNFGQTAHAEAFFGQGTRLTVV.